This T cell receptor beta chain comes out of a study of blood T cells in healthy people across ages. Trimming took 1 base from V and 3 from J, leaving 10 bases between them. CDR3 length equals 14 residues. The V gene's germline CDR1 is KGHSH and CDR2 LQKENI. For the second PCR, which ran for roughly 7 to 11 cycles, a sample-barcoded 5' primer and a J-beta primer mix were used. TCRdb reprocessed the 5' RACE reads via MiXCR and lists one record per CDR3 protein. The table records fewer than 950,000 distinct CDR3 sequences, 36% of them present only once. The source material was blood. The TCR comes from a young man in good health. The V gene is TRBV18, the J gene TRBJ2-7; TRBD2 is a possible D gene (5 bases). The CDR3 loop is CASSPRVGGYEQYF. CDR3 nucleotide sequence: TGTGCCAGCTCACCACGGGTAGGAGGCTACGAGCAGTACTTC.